The 15 T cell receptor beta chains given below trace back to one sample, sequenced in a study of spatial heterogeneity in lung cancer. Time point in this sample: sample taken at primary tumor resection. TCRdb re-called the 5' RACE reads through MiXCR, storing one row per CDR3 protein. The sample consists of about 17,000 distinct CDR3 sequences, 6.2% of them appearing once. Which antigens these TCRs recognize remains unknown. Study results and caveats: Higher tumor mutation counts went along with higher counts of expanded intratumoral alpha and beta TCRs.

Sample: lung tumor tissue, taken at surgery. Receptor source: a male donor with early-stage non-small cell lung cancer.

As to this clonotype: Being one base from a much bigger clone, this may be a read error. In a library made to pick up alpha chains, this beta chain is a stray read with a size that means little. This chain links TRBV3-1 with TRBJ1-6; D remains ambiguous. V was trimmed by 3 bases and J by 5 bases, leaving 5 bases between them. The CDR3 covers 13 residues. Germline V gives CDR1 LGHDT, CDR2 YNNKEL (reference sequence). As DNA, the CDR3 is TGTGCCAGCAGCCATGGAAATAATTCACCCCTCCACTTT. Translation: CASSHGNNSPLHF.

At least ten counts were recorded for this clonotype. This beta chain is a stray sequence in a library constructed for alpha chains; its clone size is not meaningful. V and J are TRBV20-1 and TRBJ2-7; D gene ambiguous. Deletions cut 0 bases from V and 3 bases from J, with 6 bases between. The CDR3 has 12 residues. Germline V gives CDR1 DFQATT, CDR2 SNEGSKA (reference sequence). DNA of the CDR3: TGCAGTGCTAGAGATCTAAGCTACGAGCAGTACTTC. Encoded protein: CSARDLSYEQYF.

This clonotype was picked up a small number of times. This beta chain appears as a stray read in a library generated for alpha chains; its size is not informative. The chain employs TRBV6-5 and TRBJ1-2, with D tentatively TRBD1 (6 bases). Germline CDR1 reads MNHEY; CDR2 reads SVGAGI. The CDR3 covers 14 residues. Trimming removed 2 bases from V and 6 bases from J, with 13 bases in between. In DNA form, the CDR3 reads TGTGCCAGCAGTTACGAAAGCAGGGGCCATGGCTACACCTTC. As protein: CASSYESRGHGYTF.

This clonotype has a count of ten or more. Because this beta chain is a stray read in a library intended to capture alpha chains, its abundance should not be given much weight. This chain connects TRBV28 to TRBJ2-3, with 11 bases identical to TRBD2. Germline V CDR1 and CDR2: MDHEN, SYDVKM. Germline trimming cut 2 bases from V and 4 bases from J; bases unmatched to any gene: 8. The CDR3 extends over 17 amino acids. CDR3 protein: CASSLLQTSGSADTQYF. The DNA for the CDR3 is TGTGCCAGCAGTTTACTCCAAACTAGCGGGAGCGCAGATACGCAGTATTTT.

This clonotype showed up many times. This beta chain is a stray sequence in a library constructed for alpha chains; its clone size is not meaningful. The rearrangement joins TRBV6-2 or TRBV6-3 to TRBJ1-4; D is undetermined. The V gene lost 6 bases and the J gene lost 3 bases, with 11 bases spanning the gap. The CDR3 spans 14 residues. Germline V CDR1 and CDR2: MNHEY, SVGEGT. The CDR3 sequence: CASSPRWANEKLFF. CDR3 coding DNA: TGTGCCAGCAGCCCACGATGGGCTAATGAAAAACTGTTTTTT.

This clonotype occurred many times. Within a library made for alpha chains, this beta chain is off target, and its count is uninformative. The chain combines TRBV7-2 with TRBJ2-4, with TRBD1 matching 8 bases. V shed 4 bases, J shed 7 bases, and the junction held 3 bases outside the gene matches. The germline CDR1 and CDR2 sequences are SGHTA and FQGNSA. The CDR3 extends over 13 amino acids. CDR3 DNA: TGTGCCAGCAGCTCCGGACAGGGCAACATTCAGTACTTC. Its protein product is CASSSGQGNIQYF.

This clonotype was counted ten times or more. Within a library made for alpha chains, this beta chain is off target, and its count is uninformative. This chain joins TRBV7-9 and TRBJ1-1; D gene ambiguous. This CDR3 has 13 amino acids. V lost 5 bases and J lost 1, with 8 bases in between. Germline CDR1 reads SEHNR; CDR2 reads FQNEAQ (reference sequence). For the CDR3, the DNA is TGTGCCAGCAGCCCCCGCCAGAACACTGAAGCTTTCTTT. Its translation: CASSPRQNTEAFF.

This clonotype was counted at least ten times. Because this beta chain is a stray read in a library intended to capture alpha chains, its abundance should not be given much weight. The rearrangement uses TRBV5-1 and TRBJ2-5, with D unresolved. V was clipped by 0 bases and J by 5 bases, with 5 bases between them. The germline V gene has CDR1 SGHRS and CDR2 YFSETQ. The CDR3 runs 12 residues. CDR3 in amino acids: CASSLVGETQYF. CDR3 in DNA: TGCGCCAGCAGCTTGGTAGGGGAGACCCAGTACTTC.

This clonotype was seen only a few times. Found in a library prepared for alpha chains, this beta chain is an off-target read, and its abundance has little meaning. The chain joins TRBV6-2 or TRBV6-3 to TRBJ2-1, with no clear D. The CDR3 length is 12 residues. Trimming stripped 6 bases from V and 7 bases from J, with 10 bases between. Looked up from germline, CDR1 is MNHEY and CDR2 is SVGEGT. CDR3 nucleotide sequence: TGTGCCAGCAGCAAGTTGGGGAATGAGCAGTTCTTC. Translated: CASSKLGNEQFF.

This clonotype showed up many times. Since it is a stray read in a library aimed at alpha chains, this beta chain has a size that is not meaningful. The chain has TRBV5-5 and TRBJ2-1, with 9 positions matching TRBD2. Germline V gene lookup returns CDR1 SGHKS and CDR2 YYEKEE (reference sequence). The junction had 5 bases not matched to a gene; V was cut back by 4 bases and J by 3 bases. This CDR3 comprises 15 residues. This chain's CDR3 is CASSPERGDYNEQFF. Written as DNA, the CDR3 is TGTGCCAGCAGCCCGGAGCGGGGGGACTACAATGAGCAGTTCTTC.

This clonotype was found many times. This beta chain represents an off-target read in a library built for alpha chains; its size is of limited meaning. The rearrangement joins TRBV25-1 to TRBJ2-1, with TRBD2 identical over 9 bases. The CDR3 sequence is 21 residues long. Trimming took 4 bases from V and 8 from J; bases not matched to a gene: 27. Per germline, CDR1 MGHDK and CDR2 SYGVNS. CDR3 residues: CASSGPAGHFSVGLAIDEQFF. CDR3 DNA: TGTGCCAGCAGTGGCCCAGCGGGACATTTCTCGGTGGGACTAGCAATCGATGAGCAGTTCTTC.

This clonotype came up many times. With the library built for alpha chains, this beta chain is off target and its frequency is not meaningful. This rearrangement joins TRBV10-2 to TRBJ2-7; 10 nucleotides match TRBD2. The length of the CDR3 is 15 residues. Trimming cost V 2 bases and J 6 bases; bases outside gene matches: 7. Germline assignment: CDR1 WSHSY and CDR2 SAAADI. CDR3 DNA sequence: TGCGCCAGCAGTGAGAACAGCGGGGGGGCCGTCGAGCAGTACTTC. This translates into CASSENSGGAVEQYF.

The table lists this clonotype with many counts. This beta chain appears as a stray read in a library generated for alpha chains; its size is not informative. The V call is TRBV27, the J call TRBJ2-3, with TRBD2 identical over 15 bases. V shed 2 bases, J shed 1 base, and the junction held 7 bases outside the gene matches. Looked up from germline, CDR1 is MNHEY and CDR2 is SMNVEV (reference sequence). The CDR3 length is 19 residues. The CDR3 nucleotides read TGTGCCAGCAGTTTAAGAGGACTAGCGGGAGGGAGGGGCACAGATACGCAGTATTTT. It codes for CASSLRGLAGGRGTDTQYF.

This clonotype showed up just a few times. Being off target in a library aimed at alpha chains, this beta chain has a size of little meaning. V and J are TRBV25-1 and TRBJ1-5; maybe TRBD1 (5 bases). V was pared by 7 bases and J by 0 bases, with 16 bases between. This CDR3 comprises 16 residues. Germline V lookup: CDR1 MGHDK, CDR2 SYGVNS. CDR3 DNA: TGTGCCAGCACCCCGGGACGGAGTTATAGCAATCAGCCCCAGCATTTT. It codes for CASTPGRSYSNQPQHF.

This clonotype is classed as medium-sized. The library was designed around alpha chains, so this beta chain is a stray read whose abundance carries little weight. The V call is TRBV20-1, the J call TRBJ2-5; D remains ambiguous. Trimming took off 1 base at V and 7 bases at J, with 13 bases between the two ends. From germline, CDR1 is DFQATT and CDR2 SNEGSKA (reference sequence). The CDR3 length is 13 residues. CDR3 sequence reads: CSARGTVKGTQYF. The CDR3 coding sequence is TGCAGTGCTAGAGGGACCGTAAAAGGGACCCAGTACTTC.